Following are 10 T cell receptor beta chains from one sample sequenced in a study of vaccination effects on CD4 cells after COVID-19. Their antigens remain unidentified. After expansion with viral peptide pools in the ViraFEST assay, antigen-specific CD4+ T cells were sequenced. Upon completion of about ten days in culture, CD4+ T cells were isolated. Their SARS-CoV-2 infection, verified by PCR, occurred between March and December 2020. Repertoires were generated with immunoSEQ multiplex PCR, while TCRdb's copy carries only in-frame clones and drops some. The data contain under 35,000 clones, under 80% of them seen just once; the ten biggest clones take up around 28%. This sample comprised CD4+ T cells from PBMCs cultured with a peptide pool, obtained before COVID-19 vaccination. These receptors were obtained from a human donor who had a prior SARS-CoV-2 infection.

There are a few counts of this clone. The V and J genes are TRBV28 and TRBJ1-5; D is unresolved. Germline-derived CDR1 and CDR2 are MDHEN and SYDVKM. This CDR3 contains 13 residues. The ends were cut back, 5 bases at V and 6 bases at J, with 11 bases in the middle. This chain's CDR3 is CASSTSRVQPQHF. CDR3 in DNA: TGTGCCAGCAGTACAAGTCGCGTTCAGCCCCAGCATTTT.

This clone showed up just once. The DNA is omitted, as the CDR3 cannot be located on it reliably, and the CDR3 follows TCRdb's listing. V usage is TRBV7-7 and J usage is TRBJ2-2; the D segment call TRBD2 is taken from the table without a DNA check. Both ends counted, the CDR3 spans 16 residues. Germline V gene lookup returns CDR1 SSHAT and CDR2 FNYEAQ (reference sequence). CDR3: CASSPPRGFGAGELFF.

The chain joins TRBV4-1 to TRBJ2-2; unclear D gene. V lost 1 base and J 6 bases, leaving 6 bases between the germline ends. CDR1 MGHRA and CDR2 YSYEKL come from the germline V gene. This CDR3 has 13 amino acids. CDR3 residues: CASSQVSAGELFF. In nucleotides, the CDR3 is TGCGCCAGCAGCCAAGTTTCGGCCGGGGAGCTGTTTTTT.

This clone was counted between two and nine times. This chain links TRBV10-3 with TRBJ2-1, with 13 bases aligning to TRBD2. The CDR3 length is 16 residues. Germline trimming cut 6 bases from V and 0 bases from J; bases unmatched to any gene: 2. CDR1 is ENHRY and CDR2 is SYGVKD in the germline V gene. The DNA of the CDR3 is TGTGCCATCAGATGGACTAGCGGGAGCTCCTACAATGAGCAGTTCTTC. As protein: CAIRWTSGSSYNEQFF.

This sequence joins TRBV7-3 and TRBJ1-1; the D gene is possibly TRBD1 (6 bases). CDR1 and CDR2 from the germline V gene are SGHTA and FQGTGA. The CDR3 has 14 residues. The V end was cut by 5 bases, the J end by 1 base, with 11 bases between. The CDR3 sequence: CASSGQIENTEAFF. CDR3 nucleotide sequence: TGTGCCAGCAGCGGACAGATTGAGAACACTGAAGCTTTCTTT.

The rearrangement links TRBV15 to TRBJ2-4, with D possibly matching TRBD1 (5 bases). This CDR3 region has 17 residues. The germline V gene has CDR1 LNHNV and CDR2 YYDKDF (reference sequence). Trimming removed 0 bases from V and 1 base from J, with 13 bases in between. The CDR3 region is CATSRDLMNRAKNIQYF. Here the CDR3 DNA reads TGTGCCACCAGCAGAGATTTAATGAACAGGGCCAAAAACATTCAGTACTTC.

The table lists this clone with a few counts. This chain links TRBV2 with TRBJ2-3; D remains unclear. The CDR3 length is 17 residues. Germline V gives CDR1 SNHLY, CDR2 FYNNEI. V was cut by 0 bases and J by 3 bases, with 16 bases left in between. The DNA for the CDR3 is TGTGCCAGCAGTGAAGCCCTCTTAGGAAGTAGGACAGATACGCAGTATTTT. It codes for CASSEALLGSRTDTQYF.

CDR3 DNA sequence: TGTGCCACCAGCAGGGACAGGAGTTACGAGCAGTACTTC. It is translated as CATSRDRSYEQYF. The chain combines TRBV15 with TRBJ2-7; 7 nucleotides align to TRBD1. This CDR3 has 13 residues. V was clipped by 3 bases and J by 4 bases; unmatched bases: 3. Looked up from germline, CDR1 is LNHNV and CDR2 is YYDKDF (reference sequence). Based on the CDR3 plus reference TRBV15 and TRBJ2-7, the full variable domain is DAMVIQNPRYQVTQFGKPVTLSCSQTLNHNVMYWYQQKSSQAPKLLFHYYDKDFNNEADTPDNFQSRRPNTSFCFLDIRSPGLGDTAMYLCATSRDRSYEQYFGPGTRLTVT.

V gene TRBV25-1 combines with J gene TRBJ1-1; the D is unclear. Trimming took 4 bases from V and 3 from J, leaving 15 bases between them. Germline V lookup: CDR1 MGHDK, CDR2 SYGVNS. The CDR3 runs 15 residues. Here the CDR3 DNA reads TGTGCCAGCAGTGTATCGACCTTATTATACACTGAAGCTTTCTTT. Its protein product is CASSVSTLLYTEAFF.

This chain uses TRBV2 with TRBJ1-6, with 9 bases matching TRBD1. In germline, CDR1 is SNHLY, CDR2 FYNNEI. Trimming at V came to 6 bases and at J to 9 bases, leaving 12 bases not matched to a gene. The CDR3 extends over 16 amino acids. The CDR3 DNA follows: TGTGCCAGCAGGGCCGAGGGGGGACAGGGTGGTTCACCCCTCCACTTT. As protein: CASRAEGGQGGSPLHF.